These 21 T cell receptor beta chains originate from one sample sequenced in a study of T cells in Graves' hyperthyroidism and ophthalmopathy (dated 2019 in TCRdb). Library prep was done by multiplex PCR. TCRdb shows the sequencer as Illumina HiSeq 2000. TCR beta CDR3 regions were amplified from RNA transcripts. A first-round RT-PCR of the TCR CDR3 used the HTBI primer set with the Qiagen OneStep RT-PCR kit. The public reads were quality trimmed at Q25 with fastp and then assembled into clones with MiXCR by TCRdb, keeping productive beta chains. A single entry per CDR3 protein holds the most common genes and DNA from its merged rows. The sample profile shows over 400,000 distinct CDR3 sequences; approximately 23% of them were found once. Jointly, the top ten make up less than 65% of the sample. The sequenced sample was blood. Receptor source: a woman in her 70s with Graves' ophthalmopathy.

The V call is TRBV15, the J call TRBJ2-7; D not certain. Per the germline V gene, CDR1 is LNHNV and CDR2 is YYDKDF (reference sequence). V shed 3 bases and J shed 0 bases, with 18 bases lying between them. This CDR3 is built from 17 residues. The CDR3 nucleotides are TGTGCCACCAGCAGTGGAAGGGCCGACCAAAGCTCCTACGAGCAGTACTTC. It encodes CATSSGRADQSSYEQYF. The whole variable domain, remainder taken from reference TRBV15 and TRBJ2-7, is DAMVIQNPRYQVTQFGKPVTLSCSQTLNHNVMYWYQQKSSQAPKLLFHYYDKDFNNEADTPDNFQSRRPNTSFCFLDIRSPGLGDTAMYLCATSSGRADQSSYEQYFGPGTRLTVT.

V gene TRBV28 combines with J gene TRBJ1-1; D ambiguous. The CDR3 length is 12 residues. Germline V gene data show CDR1 as MDHEN and CDR2 as SYDVKM. The germline V and J ends were trimmed by 6 bases and 4 bases, with 9 bases remaining between them. The chain's CDR3 is CASRGIGTEAFF. The CDR3 coding sequence is TGTGCCAGCAGAGGGATTGGCACTGAAGCTTTCTTT.

The chain carries TRBV5-1 and TRBJ2-3, with D possibly being TRBD2 (6 bases). Germline CDR1 and CDR2: SGHRS and YFSETQ. The CDR3 runs 15 residues. V gave up 2 bases and J gave up 0 bases, with 10 bases separating them. The CDR3 spells CASSLTSQSTDTQYF. The CDR3 coding sequence is TGCGCCAGCAGCTTAACTAGCCAAAGCACAGATACGCAGTATTTT.

This clonotype was found a few times. This chain uses TRBV7-3 with TRBJ2-1, with 10 bases lining up with TRBD2. Per germline, CDR1 SGHTA and CDR2 FQGTGA. J gave up 7 bases and V 4 bases, and 7 bases lay outside the gene matches. The CDR3 sequence is 15 residues long. The CDR3, as DNA: TGTGCCAGCAGCTCAACTAGCGGGATTGGTAATGAGCAGTTCTTC. It encodes CASSSTSGIGNEQFF.

The rearrangement uses TRBV5-1 and TRBJ2-5; a possible D gene is TRBD1 (6 bases). V was pared by 4 bases and J by 5 bases, with 12 bases between. The CDR3 extends over 13 amino acids. Germline assignment: CDR1 SGHRS and CDR2 YFSETQ. The CDR3 sequence: CASSPTGFETQYF. The CDR3 region has the DNA TGCGCCAGCAGCCCGACAGGTTTTGAGACCCAGTACTTC.

This clonotype was counted between two and nine times. This sequence joins TRBV20-1 and TRBJ2-7; 13 bases map to TRBD2. CDR1 and CDR2 (germline): DFQATT, SNEGSKA (reference sequence). The junction had 6 bases not matched to a gene; V was cut back by 1 base and J by 3 bases. The length of the CDR3 is 16 residues. The CDR3 reads CSARGTSGSIGYEQYF. CDR3 bases: TGCAGTGCTAGAGGGACTAGCGGGAGTATTGGCTACGAGCAGTACTTC.

This clonotype was counted only a few times. CDR3 nucleotide sequence: TGTGCCAGCAGTCTGCGGACAGGGAGCTCCTATAATTCACCCCTCCACTTT. Translated: CASSLRTGSSYNSPLHF. The V call is TRBV28, the J call TRBJ1-6; 8 bases are a match to TRBD1. The junction had 6 bases not matched to a gene; V was cut back by 5 bases and J by 0 bases. Germline CDR1 reads MDHEN; CDR2 reads SYDVKM. The CDR3 loop spans 17 amino acids.

This clonotype was found a few times. V and J are TRBV6-4 and TRBJ1-6, with D uncertain. The CDR3 extends over 13 amino acids. Trimming stripped 8 bases from V and 4 bases from J, with 9 bases between. The germline gives CDR1 MRHNA, CDR2 SNTAGT. The CDR3 here is CASSQDYNSPLHF. CDR3 nucleotides: TGTGCCAGCTCGCAGGATTATAATTCACCCCTCCACTTT.

This clonotype was counted only a few times. CDR3 residues: CSARTNQGRTEAFF. DNA of the CDR3: TGCAGTGCTAGGACGAACCAGGGGAGGACTGAAGCTTTCTTT. The chain links TRBV20-1 to TRBJ1-1; D may be TRBD1 (6 bases). The CDR3 covers 14 residues. CDR1 is DFQATT, CDR2 SNEGSKA, per germline (reference sequence). V shed 3 bases and J shed 5 bases, with 16 bases lying between them.

This sequence joins TRBV4-3 and TRBJ2-7; TRBD2 matches at 12 bases. CDR1 and CDR2 (germline): LGHNA, YSLEER. The CDR3 totals 15 residues. V was pared by 0 bases and J by 7 bases, with 4 bases of the junction left unmatched. CDR3 sequence (DNA): TGCGCCAGCAGCCAAGATATGACTAGCGGGAGAGAGCAGTACTTC. Translating it yields CASSQDMTSGREQYF.

This clonotype was observed at least ten times. CDR3 in amino acids: CASSPHGGQETQYF. The CDR3 nucleotides are TGTGCCAGCAGCCCGCATGGGGGTCAAGAGACCCAGTACTTC. This chain joins TRBV11-2 and TRBJ2-5; either TRBD1 or TRBD2 may fit D (5 bases each). The length of the CDR3 is 14 residues. The V and J ends lost 5 bases and 2 bases respectively, with 12 bases between them. CDR1 and CDR2 (germline): SGHAT, FQNNGV.

This rearrangement joins TRBV20-1 to TRBJ2-3, with D unclear. V lost 8 bases, J lost 4 bases, and 10 bases lay in between. CDR3 length equals 11 residues. Looked up from germline, CDR1 is DFQATT and CDR2 is SNEGSKA (reference sequence). The CDR3 loop reads CSTQEPDTQYF. Written as DNA, the CDR3 is TGCAGTACCCAAGAGCCAGATACGCAGTATTTT.

Only one count was recorded for this clonotype. The chain employs TRBV11-2 and TRBJ1-2, with 8 bases identical to TRBD1. Trimming removed 3 bases from V and 4 bases from J; junction bases left unmatched: 7. The CDR3 is 15 residues long. Germline V gives CDR1 SGHAT, CDR2 FQNNGV. This chain's CDR3 is CASSFSVDRGYGYTF. CDR3 nucleotides: TGTGCCAGCAGCTTTTCTGTCGACAGGGGCTATGGCTACACCTTC.

This sequence joins TRBV10-3 and TRBJ2-7; 7 bases align to TRBD1. J gave up 4 bases and V 6 bases, and 9 bases lay outside the gene matches. The germline gives CDR1 ENHRY, CDR2 SYGVKD. The CDR3 covers 14 residues. The CDR3 reads CAIRGTERGYEQYF. The CDR3 DNA is TGTGCCATCAGGGGGACAGAAAGGGGTTACGAGCAGTACTTC.

The J gene is TRBJ1-5, the V gene TRBV19; D ambiguous. The CDR3 is made up of 18 amino acids. CDR1 is LNHDA and CDR2 is SQIVND in the germline V gene (reference sequence). V lost 3 bases and J 0 bases, leaving 18 bases between the germline ends. CDR3 loop: CASSIFGMAGYSNQPQHF. CDR3 nucleotides: TGTGCCAGTAGTATCTTCGGTATGGCGGGCTATAGCAATCAGCCCCAGCATTTT.

This clonotype was seen more than once but under ten times. This chain joins TRBV20-1 and TRBJ1-4; 7 bases align to TRBD1. Looked up from germline, CDR1 is DFQATT and CDR2 is SNEGSKA (reference sequence). The CDR3 covers 13 residues. The V gene end was trimmed by 6 bases and the J gene end by 3 bases; junction bases not matched to a gene: 4. This CDR3 reads CSANDRANEKLFF. The CDR3 DNA reads as TGCAGTGCCAACGACAGGGCTAATGAAAAACTGTTTTTT.

This clonotype was seen just once. The chain joins TRBV15 to TRBJ1-5; D perhaps matches TRBD1 (6 bases). The CDR3 spans 15 residues. Trimming stripped 8 bases from V and 4 bases from J, with 18 bases between. CDR1 and CDR2 (germline): LNHNV, YYDKDF (reference sequence). Here the CDR3 DNA reads TGTGCCACCGGGGGTCTGGACAGCTCAAATCAGCCCCAGCATTTT. Residues: CATGGLDSSNQPQHF.

The CDR3 here is CSAREAYGYTF. CDR3 DNA: TGCAGTGCTAGAGAGGCGTATGGCTACACCTTC. V is TRBV20-1 and J is TRBJ1-2; D gene unclear. Germline assignment: CDR1 DFQATT and CDR2 SNEGSKA (reference sequence). V gave up 0 bases and J gave up 5 bases, with 4 bases separating them. The CDR3 runs 11 residues.

This clonotype was observed a few times. A much more abundant neighbour one base away suggests this may be a read error. The rearrangement joins TRBV12-3 or TRBV12-4 to TRBJ2-7; 9 nucleotides agree with TRBD2. The CDR3 spans 15 residues. In DNA, the CDR3 is TGTGCCAGCGGTTTAGGGCCTAGCGGGATTGACGAGCAGTACTTC. Its translation is CASGLGPSGIDEQYF.

V usage is TRBV4-3 and J usage is TRBJ1-1, with D unclear. Germline CDR1 LGHNA, CDR2 YSLEER. V was pared by 0 bases and J by 2 bases, with 10 bases between. CDR3 size: 15 residues. The CDR3 protein is CASSQEGGINTEAFF. Here the CDR3 DNA reads TGCGCCAGCAGCCAAGAAGGTGGCATTAACACTGAAGCTTTCTTT.

The J gene is TRBJ1-1, the V gene TRBV7-6; unclear D gene. The germline V and J ends were trimmed by 1 base and 4 bases, with 10 bases remaining between them. There are 14 residues in the CDR3. Germline-derived CDR1 and CDR2 are SGHVS and FNYEAQ. CDR3 in amino acids: CASSLETLGTEAFF. CDR3 DNA: TGTGCCAGCAGCTTAGAGACTCTCGGCACTGAAGCTTTCTTT.